This is a list of T cell receptor beta chains from one sample in a study of T-cell reconstitution after alpha-beta-depleted transplantation in children. One entry per CDR3 protein, called by TCRdb with MiXCR from the PCR reads. The repertoire holds 450,000 to 600,000 distinct CDR3 sequences, with roughly 13% as singletons. This specimen consisted of PBMCs, mostly from graft donor cells, obtained 360 days after TCRalphabeta/CD19-depleted stem cell transplant. Receptor source: a male patient aged 10 to 17 who had a stem cell transplant for acute myeloid leukemia, so the T cells may come from the graft donor. Each CDR3 is given with its conserved first and last residue. The order of the fields is V gene, J gene, clone size, D gene, CDR3 DNA, CDR3 protein. The D gene is left open where the match is weak. Clone size is shown for a subset of rows, as once, few, many or a class of expanded clone.

V gene: TRBV10-3
J gene: TRBJ2-1
clone size: few
D gene: -
CDR3 DNA: TGTGCCATCTGGGAGTCGGGCCCCAATGAGCAGTTCTTC
CDR3 protein: CAIWESGPNEQFF

V gene: TRBV9
J gene: TRBJ2-1
clone size: many
D gene: TRBD2
CDR3 DNA: TGTGCCAGCAGCTATCTCTCTAGCGGGCGGGATGAGCAGTTCTTC
CDR3 protein: CASSYLSSGRDEQFF

V gene: TRBV20-1
J gene: TRBJ2-1
clone size: -
D gene: -
CDR3 DNA: TGCAGTGCCCCATTAAGCCTCTGGGGGTACAATGAGCAGTTCTTC
CDR3 protein: CSAPLSLWGYNEQFF

V gene: TRBV4-3
J gene: TRBJ2-3
clone size: many
D gene: TRBD2
CDR3 DNA: TGCGCCAGCAGCCAAGGAGGGACTAAGCGCACAGATACGCAGTATTTT
CDR3 protein: CASSQGGTKRTDTQYF

V gene: TRBV28
J gene: TRBJ1-5
clone size: -
D gene: -
CDR3 DNA: TGTGCCAGCAGACGAGCCGGGACTTTCAATCAGCCCCAGCATTTT
CDR3 protein: CASRRAGTFNQPQHF

V gene: TRBV10-3
J gene: TRBJ2-7
clone size: -
D gene: -
CDR3 DNA: TGTGCCACCGGGGCAGCCTACGAGCAGTACTTC
CDR3 protein: CATGAAYEQYF

V gene: TRBV9
J gene: TRBJ2-2
clone size: few
D gene: TRBD2
CDR3 DNA: TGTGCCAGCAGCGTTTCCGGGACTAGCGCCACCGGGGAGCTGTTTTTT
CDR3 protein: CASSVSGTSATGELFF

V gene: TRBV29-1
J gene: TRBJ2-1
clone size: few
D gene: -
CDR3 DNA: TGCAGCGTTGAAGATGGGACGGCCAACGGGAAGAACTACAATGAGCAGTTCTTC
CDR3 protein: CSVEDGTANGKNYNEQFF

V gene: TRBV7-3
J gene: TRBJ2-1
clone size: many
D gene: -
CDR3 DNA: TGTGCCAGCAGCTCCTCCCGAAGAACCGGCTACAATGAGCAGTTCTTC
CDR3 protein: CASSSSRRTGYNEQFF

V gene: TRBV7-2
J gene: TRBJ2-7
clone size: -
D gene: TRBD2
CDR3 DNA: TGTGCCAGCAGCCGAAGCGGACTAGCGGAACTCTACGAGCAGTACTTC
CDR3 protein: CASSRSGLAELYEQYF

V gene: TRBV20-1
J gene: TRBJ2-3
clone size: -
D gene: -
CDR3 DNA: TGCAGTGCCGACGGAACAGCCTTCACAGATACGCAGTATTTT
CDR3 protein: CSADGTAFTDTQYF

V gene: TRBV7-7
J gene: TRBJ2-5
clone size: many
D gene: -
CDR3 DNA: TGTGCTAGCAGCCCCCTACGGTACCAAGAGACCCAGTACTTC
CDR3 protein: CASSPLRYQETQYF

V gene: TRBV7-2
J gene: TRBJ2-4
clone size: many
D gene: -
CDR3 DNA: TGTGCCAGCAGCTCCCAACCTCAGATAGCCAAAAACATTCAGTACTTC
CDR3 protein: CASSSQPQIAKNIQYF

V gene: TRBV27
J gene: TRBJ2-2
clone size: many
D gene: -
CDR3 DNA: TGTGCCAGCAGTTTTCCCGGACAGAACACCGGGGAGCTGTTTTTT
CDR3 protein: CASSFPGQNTGELFF

V gene: TRBV7-2
J gene: TRBJ2-1
clone size: few
D gene: -
CDR3 DNA: TGTGCCAGCAGCTTCCGAACTACGGGCAGCTCCTACAATGAGCAGTTCTTC
CDR3 protein: CASSFRTTGSSYNEQFF

V gene: TRBV12-3/TRBV12-4
J gene: TRBJ1-6
clone size: few
D gene: -
CDR3 DNA: TGTGCCAGCAGTTTCGGGGGCAATAATTCACCCCTCCACTTT
CDR3 protein: CASSFGGNNSPLHF

V gene: TRBV20-1
J gene: TRBJ2-3
clone size: few
D gene: -
CDR3 DNA: TGCAGTGCCGGACCACCAGATACGCAGTATTTT
CDR3 protein: CSAGPPDTQYF

V gene: TRBV29-1
J gene: TRBJ2-4
clone size: -
D gene: TRBD2
CDR3 DNA: TGCAGCGGCCGGGACTATGAAAACATTCAGTACTTC
CDR3 protein: CSGRDYENIQYF

V gene: TRBV4-2
J gene: TRBJ2-1
clone size: -
D gene: TRBD2
CDR3 DNA: TGTGCCGGCAGCCAAGGCACTAGCGGGAGCCACCCACAGTTCTTC
CDR3 protein: CAGSQGTSGSHPQFF

V gene: TRBV5-1
J gene: TRBJ1-2
clone size: -
D gene: -
CDR3 DNA: TGCGCCAGCAGCTTGTTATCGCGGGCCTATGGCTACACCTTC
CDR3 protein: CASSLLSRAYGYTF

V gene: TRBV28
J gene: TRBJ2-1
clone size: few
D gene: -
CDR3 DNA: TGTGCCAGCAGCCGACATGGCGGGATTGAGCAGTTCTTC
CDR3 protein: CASSRHGGIEQFF